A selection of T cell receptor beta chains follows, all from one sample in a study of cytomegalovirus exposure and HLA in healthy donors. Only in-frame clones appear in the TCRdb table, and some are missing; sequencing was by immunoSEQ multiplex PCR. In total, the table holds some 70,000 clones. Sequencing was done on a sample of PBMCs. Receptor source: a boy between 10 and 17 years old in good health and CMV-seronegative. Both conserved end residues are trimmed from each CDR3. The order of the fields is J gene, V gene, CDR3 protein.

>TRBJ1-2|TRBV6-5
ASSRQGLDDYGYT
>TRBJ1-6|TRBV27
ASSLSLQGYNSPLH
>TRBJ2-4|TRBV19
ASSRSPGGAKNIQY
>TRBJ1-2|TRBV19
ASSRTDRRYGYT
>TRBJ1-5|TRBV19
ASSMTGGNQPQH
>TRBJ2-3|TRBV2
ASSEYSGMRTQY
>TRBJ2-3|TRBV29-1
SVERSRAGDTQY
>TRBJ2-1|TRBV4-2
ASSQDQRGEQF
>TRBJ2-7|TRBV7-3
ASSLDRGYEQY
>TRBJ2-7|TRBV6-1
ASLERDSYEQY
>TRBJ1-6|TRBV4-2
ASSRDLYPAGNSPLH
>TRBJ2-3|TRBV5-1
ASSLEVSGSTDTQY
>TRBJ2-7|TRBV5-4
ASSAGTGSYEQY
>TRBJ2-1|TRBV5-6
ASSQWASGGYNEQF
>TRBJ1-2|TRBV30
AWRNLWERGNYGYT
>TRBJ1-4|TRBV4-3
ASSQDLGGGQKLF
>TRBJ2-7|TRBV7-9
ASSWGGGNEQY
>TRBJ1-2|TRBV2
ASTRYRDYGYT
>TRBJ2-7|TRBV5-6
ASSPGTSGRYEQY
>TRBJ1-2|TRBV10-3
AISEAMGQALQRSGYT
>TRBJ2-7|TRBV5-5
ASSLGQGAQYEQY
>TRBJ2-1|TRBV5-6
ASSPRTSGVMEQF
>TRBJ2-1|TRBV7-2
ASSLERVVGEQF
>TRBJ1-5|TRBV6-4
ASSDGGALNQPQH
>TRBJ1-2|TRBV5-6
ASSPQGVGYT
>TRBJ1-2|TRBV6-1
ASSERGGGNYGYT
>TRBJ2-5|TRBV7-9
ASSLDGSQETQY
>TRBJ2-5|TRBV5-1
ASRPSRVETQY
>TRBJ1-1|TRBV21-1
ASTSGSGTEAF
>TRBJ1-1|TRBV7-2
ASSLMGAEAF
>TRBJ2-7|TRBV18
ASSPPGQADHEQY
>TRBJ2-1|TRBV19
ASSIDGLRDPRNEQF
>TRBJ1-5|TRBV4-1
ASSLGQGDQPQH
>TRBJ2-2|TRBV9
ASSVRTSGLNTGELF
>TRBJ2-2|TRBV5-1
ASRLGNTGELF
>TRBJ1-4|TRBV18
ASSPPPGDRESVGREKLF
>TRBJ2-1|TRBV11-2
ASSSSSGAYNEQF
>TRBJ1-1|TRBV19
ASSIDRGGTEAF
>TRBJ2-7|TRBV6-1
ASSDTGVHEQY
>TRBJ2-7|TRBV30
AWSVIAAYEQY
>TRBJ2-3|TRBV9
ASSVSPQGGSSDTQY
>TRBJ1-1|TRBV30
AWTKDRLNTEAF
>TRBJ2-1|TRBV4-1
ASSQTGNEQF
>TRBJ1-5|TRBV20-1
SASLNQPQH
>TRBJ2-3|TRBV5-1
ARWTSGRGDTQY
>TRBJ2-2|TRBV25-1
ATKGVGLNTGELF
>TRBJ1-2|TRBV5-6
ASSRLPVRGYT
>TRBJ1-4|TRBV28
ASRETGGATNEKLF
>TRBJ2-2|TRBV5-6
ASSLVTREKNTGELF